These T cell receptor beta chains were read from a single sample in a study of blood T cell repertoires in COVID-19. TCRdb's copy holds only in-frame clones and misses some; the assay was immunoSEQ multiplex PCR. The sample gives around 180,000 clones, roughly four fifths of which show up once; 5.5% to 7.5% is in the top ten. What was sequenced was peripheral blood. The receptors stem from a human donor in a cohort sampled during active COVID-19. The CDR3 runs from the conserved cysteine through the conserved F or W. D genes are given only for firm matches. Clone size is not always given. Where it is, it says once, few, many or a class for expanded clones.

cdr3_nt	cdr3_aa	d_call	cdr3_length	clone_size	v_call	j_call
TGTGCCAGCAGCGGAAGGGAGGGCTATGGCTACACCTTC	CASSGREGYGYTF	-	13	-	TRBV9	TRBJ1-2
TGTGCCAGCAGGCGGGGGCGGGGCGGGGAGCTGTTTTTT	CASRRGRGGELFF	-	13	-	TRBV6-5	TRBJ2-2
TGTGCCAGCAGTCCTAGGACAGGCGTGACGGAGACCCAGTACTTC	CASSPRTGVTETQYF	TRBD1	15	-	TRBV6-6	TRBJ2-5
TGTGCCACCAGCCCCCTCGGGGCAGGGGTAAGCTATGGCTACACCTTC	CATSPLGAGVSYGYTF	-	16	-	TRBV15	TRBJ1-2
TGTGCCAGCAGCGCCGACCAGGGACAGGGTGGAAAAAGGGTGTCGGCCTACACCTTC	CASSADQGQGGKRVSAYTF	TRBD1	19	-	TRBV7-9	TRBJ1-2
TGCGCCAGCAGCCAAGAGGCGGACAGGTGGGGAAATGGCTACACCTTC	CASSQEADRWGNGYTF	TRBD1	16	-	TRBV4-1	TRBJ1-2
TGTGCCAGCAGCCATGGAGCAGGGAACTCCTACGAGCAGTACTTC	CASSHGAGNSYEQYF	-	15	once	TRBV16	TRBJ2-7
TGTGCCAGCAGCGCTACAGGCTCTGAAGCTTTCTTT	CASSATGSEAFF	-	12	once	TRBV9	TRBJ1-1
TGTGCTAGTGGTTTGGCTCATAGCTCTGGGGCCAACGTCCTGACTTTC	CASGLAHSSGANVLTF	-	16	-	TRBV12-5	TRBJ2-6
TGTGCCAGCAGCTCCCGGGACAGGGTAAATTCACCCCTCCACTTT	CASSSRDRVNSPLHF	TRBD1	15	-	TRBV5-6	TRBJ1-6
TGTGCCACCAGCAGGCTGGGGACAGGTTCCTACAATGAGCAGTTCTTC	CATSRLGTGSYNEQFF	TRBD1	16	-	TRBV15	TRBJ2-1
TGTGCCAGCAGCGTAGGCCTAGCACAAGAGACCCAGTACTTC	CASSVGLAQETQYF	-	14	-	TRBV9	TRBJ2-5
TGTGCCAGCAGCTTGGCCACCCTACCCTATGGCTACACCTTC	CASSLATLPYGYTF	-	14	-	TRBV5-6	TRBJ1-2
TGTGCCAGCTCAGGGGACAGCCAATATGGCTACACCTTC	CASSGDSQYGYTF	TRBD1	13	-	TRBV18	TRBJ1-2
TGTGCCAGCAGTGAAGTTGGAGGGGAGAACACTGAAGCTTTCTTT	CASSEVGGENTEAFF	-	15	-	TRBV2	TRBJ1-1
TGTGCCAGCAGCCTCCGGACAGGGGCCCACGAGCAGTACTTC	CASSLRTGAHEQYF	TRBD1	14	-	TRBV11-1	TRBJ2-7
TGTGCCAGCAGCTTCGGGACAGGGGACGCAGATACGCAGTATTTT	CASSFGTGDADTQYF	TRBD1	15	-	TRBV5-6	TRBJ2-3
TGTGCCAGCAGCTTACTCCTACCCTCCTACAATGAGCAGTTCTTC	CASSLLLPSYNEQFF	-	15	-	TRBV5-8	TRBJ2-1
TGTGCCAGTACCGACAGGGTGAGCCATCAGCCCCAGCATTTT	CASTDRVSHQPQHF	TRBD1	14	-	TRBV19	TRBJ1-5
TGCGCCAGTGGTGACACCCGGAACACTGAAGCTTTCTTT	CASGDTRNTEAFF	-	13	-	TRBV5-1	TRBJ1-1
TGCGCCAGCAGCCAAGATTTAGACTACTCCTATAATTCACCCCTCCACTTT	CASSQDLDYSYNSPLHF	-	17	-	TRBV4-1	TRBJ1-6
TGTGCCAGCAAGGGGCAGGGGGGTCGGGAGACCCAGTACTTC	CASKGQGGRETQYF	-	14	-	TRBV2	TRBJ2-5
TGTGCCAGCAGTTTACCGGGGGGCACGGGGGAGCTGTTTTTT	CASSLPGGTGELFF	-	14	-	TRBV6-5	TRBJ2-2
TGCGCCAGCAGCCAAGTAATGGGATTCGGGGGGCTCCGGAGCTCCTATAATTCACCCCTCCACTTT	CASSQVMGFGGLRSSYNSPLHF	-	22	-	TRBV4-1	TRBJ1-6
TGTGCCAGCAGTTACTCGAGCGGGGGCTCCTACAATGAGCAGTTCTTC	CASSYSSGGSYNEQFF	TRBD2	16	few	TRBV6-5	TRBJ2-1
TGTGCCAGTAGGATTACAGGGGTAGTCAATTCACCCCTCCACTTT	CASRITGVVNSPLHF	TRBD1	15	-	TRBV19	TRBJ1-6
TGTGCCAGCTCACCGACATCAGGGGGGCATGAAAAACTGTTTTTT	CASSPTSGGHEKLFF	TRBD1	15	-	TRBV18	TRBJ1-4
TGTGCCAGCACCCGGGGTGCCTACGAGCAGTACTTC	CASTRGAYEQYF	-	12	-	TRBV12-3/TRBV12-4	TRBJ2-7
TGTGCCAGTAGTAGCGTAGCGGGGCAAGAGACCCAGTACTTC	CASSSVAGQETQYF	TRBD2	14	-	TRBV19	TRBJ2-5
TGTGCCAGCTCACCAGCTCGCCCCGGGGCCTACAATGAGCAGTTCTTC	CASSPARPGAYNEQFF	-	16	-	TRBV18	TRBJ2-1
TGCGCCAGCAGCCCCTACGGATGGGGCCCAGAGGACACTGAAGCTTTCTTT	CASSPYGWGPEDTEAFF	-	17	-	TRBV4-1	TRBJ1-1
TGTGCCAGCAGTTACTCGTGGAGCGCGGGCTACAATGAGCAGTTCTTC	CASSYSWSAGYNEQFF	-	16	-	TRBV6-5	TRBJ2-1
TGTGCCAGCAGTTACTCACAGGGGACTGCCTACTACGAGCAGTACTTC	CASSYSQGTAYYEQYF	-	16	-	TRBV6-5	TRBJ2-7
TGTGCCACCAGCAGAGATAGGGGGCCGAGCACTGAAGCTTTCTTT	CATSRDRGPSTEAFF	TRBD1	15	-	TRBV15	TRBJ1-1
TGCAGCGTTTGGAGCAATGAGCAGTTCTTC	CSVWSNEQFF	-	10	-	TRBV29-1	TRBJ2-1
TGTGCCAGCGGGCTTGGTTACCCCTACGAGCAGTACTTC	CASGLGYPYEQYF	-	13	-	TRBV6-5	TRBJ2-7
TGTGCCAGCAGGCCGGGGGGTCCCAACACTGAAGCTTTCTTT	CASRPGGPNTEAFF	-	14	-	TRBV6-5	TRBJ1-1
TGTGCCAGCACAGGACAAAGTAGTCAGCCCCAGCATTTT	CASTGQSSQPQHF	-	13	once	TRBV12-3/TRBV12-4	TRBJ1-5
TGTGCCATCAGTGACGGACAGGGGGCCTATCAGCCCCAGCATTTT	CAISDGQGAYQPQHF	TRBD1	15	few	TRBV10-3	TRBJ1-5